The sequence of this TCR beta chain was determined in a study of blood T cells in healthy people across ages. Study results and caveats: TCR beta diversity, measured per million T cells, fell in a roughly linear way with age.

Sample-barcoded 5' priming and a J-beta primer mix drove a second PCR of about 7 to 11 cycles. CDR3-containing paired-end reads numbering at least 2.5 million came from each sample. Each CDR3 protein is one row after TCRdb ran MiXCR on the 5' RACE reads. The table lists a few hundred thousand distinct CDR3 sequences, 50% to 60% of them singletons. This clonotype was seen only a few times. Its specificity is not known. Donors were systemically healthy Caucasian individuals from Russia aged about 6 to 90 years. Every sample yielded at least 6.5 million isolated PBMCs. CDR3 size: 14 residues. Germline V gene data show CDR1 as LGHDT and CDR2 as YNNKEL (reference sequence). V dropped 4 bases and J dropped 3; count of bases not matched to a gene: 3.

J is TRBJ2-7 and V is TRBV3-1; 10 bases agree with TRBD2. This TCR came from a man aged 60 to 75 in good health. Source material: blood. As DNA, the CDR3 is TGTGCCAGCAGCCGCAAGCGGGGGGGCTACGAGCAGTACTTC. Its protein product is CASSRKRGGYEQYF.